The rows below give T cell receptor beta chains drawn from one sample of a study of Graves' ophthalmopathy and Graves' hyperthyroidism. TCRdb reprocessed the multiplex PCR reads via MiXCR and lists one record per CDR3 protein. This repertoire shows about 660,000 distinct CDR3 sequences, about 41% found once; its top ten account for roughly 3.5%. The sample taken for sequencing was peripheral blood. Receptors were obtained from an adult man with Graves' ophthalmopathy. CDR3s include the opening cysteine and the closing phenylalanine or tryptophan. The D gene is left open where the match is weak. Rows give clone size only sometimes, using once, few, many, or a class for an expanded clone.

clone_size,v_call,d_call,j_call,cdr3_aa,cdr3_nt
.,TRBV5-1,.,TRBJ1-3,CASSLDTGISSGNTIYF,TGCGCCAGCAGCTTGGATACAGGGATCAGCTCTGGAAACACCATATATTTT
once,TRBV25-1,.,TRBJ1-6,CASKKTGPGSPLHF,TGTGCCAGCAAGAAGACAGGTCCCGGATCACCCCTCCACTTT
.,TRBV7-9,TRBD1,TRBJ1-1,CASKSWDRENTEAFF,TGTGCCAGCAAGTCCTGGGACAGGGAAAACACTGAAGCTTTCTTT
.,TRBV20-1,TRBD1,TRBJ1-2,CSAEPDRVTRGYTF,TGCAGTGCTGAACCCGACAGGGTAACTAGGGGCTACACCTTC
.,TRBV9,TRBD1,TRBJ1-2,CASSPTGGPNYGYTF,TGTGCCAGCTCACCGACAGGGGGCCCTAACTATGGCTACACCTTC
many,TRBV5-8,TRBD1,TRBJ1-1,CASSLASGGTEAFF,TGTGCCAGCAGCTTGGCTTCAGGGGGGACTGAAGCTTTCTTT
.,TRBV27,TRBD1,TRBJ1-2,CASSFLMDRHYGYTF,TGTGCCAGCAGTTTTTTGATGGACAGGCACTATGGCTACACCTTC
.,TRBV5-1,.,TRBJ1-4,CASSFWGNEKLFF,TGCGCCAGCAGCTTCTGGGGTAATGAAAAACTGTTTTTT
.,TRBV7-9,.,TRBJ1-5,CASSEWGGPSPQHF,TGTGCCAGCAGTGAATGGGGGGGCCCATCACCCCAGCATTTT
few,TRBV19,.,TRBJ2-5,CASRAGGRETQYF,TGTGCCAGTAGAGCAGGGGGGCGAGAGACCCAGTACTTC
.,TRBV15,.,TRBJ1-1,CATSRDAGAFF,TGTGCCACCAGCAGAGATGCGGGAGCTTTCTTT
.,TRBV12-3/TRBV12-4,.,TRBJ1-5,CASSSRQGLNVPQHF,TGTGCCAGCAGTTCTCGGCAGGGTCTCAATGTTCCCCAGCATTTT
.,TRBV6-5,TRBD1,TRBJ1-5,CAISERQGVNQPQHF,TGTGCCATCAGTGAGAGACAGGGAGTCAATCAGCCCCAGCATTTT
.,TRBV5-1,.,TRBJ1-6,CASSRDDGSYNSPLHF,TGCGCCAGCAGCCGGGACGACGGTTCCTATAATTCACCCCTCCACTTT
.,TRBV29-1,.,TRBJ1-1,CSSPQGKNTEAFF,TGCAGCTCACCCCAGGGGAAAAACACTGAAGCTTTCTTT
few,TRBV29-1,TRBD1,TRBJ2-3,CSVDMGQGTDTQYF,TGCAGCGTTGATATGGGACAGGGGACAGATACGCAGTATTTT
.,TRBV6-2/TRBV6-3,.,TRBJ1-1,CASSYRQALNTEAFF,TGTGCCAGCAGTTACCGACAGGCCCTGAACACTGAAGCTTTCTTT
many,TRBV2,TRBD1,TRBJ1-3,CASSVTGGTSGNTIYF,TGTGCCAGCAGTGTTACAGGGGGCACGTCTGGAAACACCATATATTTT
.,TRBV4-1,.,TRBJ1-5,CASSQGTTRNQPQHF,TGCGCCAGCAGCCAAGGTACAACTCGCAATCAGCCCCAGCATTTT
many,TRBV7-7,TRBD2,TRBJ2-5,CASSLTSGGKETQYF,TGTGCTAGCAGCTTGACTAGCGGGGGGAAAGAGACCCAGTACTTC
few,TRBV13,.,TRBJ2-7,CASSSGTLPYEQYF,TGTGCCAGCAGCTCCGGGACTTTACCCTACGAGCAGTACTTC
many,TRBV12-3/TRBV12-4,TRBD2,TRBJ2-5,CASSPIAGAGETQYF,TGTGCCAGCAGTCCCATAGCGGGGGCAGGGGAGACCCAGTACTTC
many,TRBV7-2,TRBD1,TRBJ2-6,CASSLAPGGFRSGANVLTF,TGTGCCAGCAGCTTAGCGCCAGGGGGCTTTCGCTCTGGGGCCAACGTCCTGACTTTC
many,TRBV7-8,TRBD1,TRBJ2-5,CASSPPGQGVETQYF,TGTGCCAGCAGCCCCCCGGGACAGGGCGTAGAGACCCAGTACTTC
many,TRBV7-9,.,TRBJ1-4,CASSSTGTEKLFF,TGTGCCAGCAGCTCCACCGGGACCGAAAAACTGTTTTTT
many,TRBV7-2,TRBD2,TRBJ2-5,CASSSGLAGGRETQYF,TGTGCCAGCAGCTCAGGACTAGCGGGGGGCCGGGAGACCCAGTACTTC
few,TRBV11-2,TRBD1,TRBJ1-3,CASSQDGRGLGNTIYF,TGTGCCAGCAGCCAAGACGGCAGGGGGCTTGGAAACACCATATATTTT
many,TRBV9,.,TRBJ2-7,CASSVTGRGEQYF,TGTGCCAGCAGCGTTACAGGGCGGGGCGAGCAGTACTTC
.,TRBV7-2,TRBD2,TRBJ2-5,CASSFFTSVQETQYF,TGTGCCAGCAGTTTCTTCACTAGCGTTCAAGAGACCCAGTACTTC
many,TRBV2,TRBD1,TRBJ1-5,CASSAGDLQTGREPQHF,TGTGCCAGCAGTGCCGGGGACCTTCAGACAGGGAGGGAGCCCCAGCATTTT
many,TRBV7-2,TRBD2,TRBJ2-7,CASSLGLASHYEQYF,TGTGCCAGCAGCTTAGGACTAGCGAGCCACTACGAGCAGTACTTC
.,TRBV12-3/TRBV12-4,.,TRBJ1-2,CASSFRGSGYGYTF,TGTGCCAGCAGTTTCCGGGGGTCGGGCTATGGCTACACCTTC
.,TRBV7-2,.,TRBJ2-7,CASSPPAVYEQYF,TGTGCCAGCAGCCCCCCGGCAGTCTACGAGCAGTACTTC
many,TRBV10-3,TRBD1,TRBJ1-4,CAISPGTGGPATNEKLFF,TGTGCCATCAGTCCCGGGACAGGGGGCCCGGCAACTAATGAAAAACTGTTTTTT
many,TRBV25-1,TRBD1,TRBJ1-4,CASSEPGDRDEKLFF,TGTGCCAGCAGTGAACCCGGGGACAGGGATGAAAAACTGTTTTTT
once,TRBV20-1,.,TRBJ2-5,CSARSLEDQYF,TGCAGTGCTAGGAGCCTGGAGGATCAGTACTTC
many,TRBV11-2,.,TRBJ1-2,CASRRQANYGYTF,TGTGCCAGTAGACGCCAAGCTAACTATGGCTACACCTTC
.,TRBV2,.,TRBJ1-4,CASSEPSGATNEKLFF,TGTGCCAGCAGTGAACCTAGCGGTGCAACTAATGAAAAACTGTTTTTT
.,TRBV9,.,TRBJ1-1,CASSPPRYTEAFF,TGTGCCAGCTCACCACCAAGGTACACTGAAGCTTTCTTT
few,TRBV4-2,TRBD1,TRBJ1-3,CASSPGQDGTTIYF,TGTGCCAGCAGCCCGGGACAGGATGGGACCACCATATATTTT
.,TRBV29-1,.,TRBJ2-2,CSVANSVVGTGELFF,TGCAGCGTTGCTAACAGTGTCGTGGGCACCGGGGAGCTGTTTTTT
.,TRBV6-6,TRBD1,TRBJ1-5,CASRTTGVRSQPQHF,TGTGCCAGCAGAACCACAGGGGTCCGTTCTCAGCCCCAGCATTTT
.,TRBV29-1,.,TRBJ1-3,CSERRGGNTIYF,TGCAGCGAACGACGGGGGGGAAACACCATATATTTT
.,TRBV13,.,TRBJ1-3,CASSVVEVSGNTIYF,TGTGCCAGCAGCGTTGTCGAGGTCTCTGGAAACACCATATATTTT
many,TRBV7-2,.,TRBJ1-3,CASSLGDHSGNTIYF,TGTGCCAGCAGCTTAGGGGATCACTCTGGAAACACCATATATTTT
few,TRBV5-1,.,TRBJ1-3,CASSPRTGFRPGNTIYF,TGCGCCAGCAGCCCGCGAACAGGTTTCCGACCTGGAAACACCATATATTTT